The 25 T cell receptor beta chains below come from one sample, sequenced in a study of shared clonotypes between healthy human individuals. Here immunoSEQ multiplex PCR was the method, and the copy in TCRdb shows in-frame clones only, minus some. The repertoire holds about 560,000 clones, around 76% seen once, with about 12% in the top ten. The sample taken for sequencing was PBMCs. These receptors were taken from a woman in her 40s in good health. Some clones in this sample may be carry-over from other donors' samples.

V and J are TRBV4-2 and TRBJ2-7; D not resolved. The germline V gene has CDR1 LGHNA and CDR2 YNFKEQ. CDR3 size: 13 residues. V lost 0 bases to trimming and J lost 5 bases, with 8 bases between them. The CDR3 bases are TGTGCCAGCAGCCAAGATTGGGGTAACGAGCAGTACTTC. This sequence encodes CASSQDWGNEQYF.

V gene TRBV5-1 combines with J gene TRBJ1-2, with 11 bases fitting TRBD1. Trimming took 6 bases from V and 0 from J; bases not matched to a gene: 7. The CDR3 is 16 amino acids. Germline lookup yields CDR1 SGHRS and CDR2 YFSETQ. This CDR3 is CASTRTGGTSNYGYTF. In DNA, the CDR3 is TGCGCCAGCACCCGGACAGGGGGCACATCTAACTATGGCTACACCTTC.

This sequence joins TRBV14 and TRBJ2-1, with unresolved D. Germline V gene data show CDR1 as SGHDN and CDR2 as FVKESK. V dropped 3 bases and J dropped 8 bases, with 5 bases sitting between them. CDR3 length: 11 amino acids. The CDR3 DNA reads TGTGCCAGCAGCCAGGGTTATGAGCAGTTCTTC. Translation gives CASSQGYEQFF.

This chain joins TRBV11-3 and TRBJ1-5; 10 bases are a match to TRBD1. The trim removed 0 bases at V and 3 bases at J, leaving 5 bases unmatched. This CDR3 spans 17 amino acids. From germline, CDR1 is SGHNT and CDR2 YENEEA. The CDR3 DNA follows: TGTGCCAGCAGCTTAGATCGGGGACAGGGGTTCAATCAGCCCCAGCATTTT. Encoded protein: CASSLDRGQGFNQPQHF.

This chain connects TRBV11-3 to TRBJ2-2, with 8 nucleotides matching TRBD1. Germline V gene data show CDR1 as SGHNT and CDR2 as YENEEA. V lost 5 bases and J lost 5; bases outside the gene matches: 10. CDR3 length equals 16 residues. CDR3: CASSPSTGVLTGELFF. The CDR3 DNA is TGTGCCAGCAGCCCGTCGACAGGGGTTTTAACCGGGGAGCTGTTTTTT.

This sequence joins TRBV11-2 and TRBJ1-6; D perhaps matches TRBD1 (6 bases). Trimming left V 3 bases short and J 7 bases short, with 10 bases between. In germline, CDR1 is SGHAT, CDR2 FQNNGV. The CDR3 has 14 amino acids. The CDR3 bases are TGTGCCAGCAGCTTCTACAGGGAGAATTCACCCCTCCACTTT. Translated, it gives CASSFYRENSPLHF. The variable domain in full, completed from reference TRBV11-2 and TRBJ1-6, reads EAGVAQSPRYKIIEKRQSVAFWCNPISGHATLYWYQQILGQGPKLLIQFQNNGVVDDSQLPKDRFSAERLKGVDSTLKIQPAKLEDSAVYLCASSFYRENSPLHFGNGTRLTVT.

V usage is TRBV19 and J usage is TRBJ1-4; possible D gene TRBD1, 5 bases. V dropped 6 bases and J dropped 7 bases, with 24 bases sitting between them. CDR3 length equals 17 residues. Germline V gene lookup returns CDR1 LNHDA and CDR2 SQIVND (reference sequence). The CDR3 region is CASRHRVGRATGEKLFF. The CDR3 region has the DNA TGTGCCAGTAGGCACCGTGTGGGACGGGCCACTGGTGAAAAACTGTTTTTT. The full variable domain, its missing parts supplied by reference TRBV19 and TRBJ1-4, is DGGITQSPKYLFRKEGQNVTLSCEQNLNHDAMYWYRQDPGQGLRLIYYSQIVNDFQKGDIAEGYSVSREKKESFPLTVTSAQKNPTAFYLCASRHRVGRATGEKLFFGSGTQLSVL.

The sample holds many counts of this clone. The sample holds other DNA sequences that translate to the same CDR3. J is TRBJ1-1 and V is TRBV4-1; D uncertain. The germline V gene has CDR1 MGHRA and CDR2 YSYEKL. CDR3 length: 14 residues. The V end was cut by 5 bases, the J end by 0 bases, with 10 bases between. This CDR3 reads CASSSGLLNTEAFF. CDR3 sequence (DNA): TGCGCCAGCAGCTCCGGGTTGCTGAACACTGAAGCTTTCTTT.

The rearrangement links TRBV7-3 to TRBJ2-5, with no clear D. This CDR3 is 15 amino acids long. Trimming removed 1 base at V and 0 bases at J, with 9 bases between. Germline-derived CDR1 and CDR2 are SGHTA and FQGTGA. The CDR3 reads CASSLRGGDQETQYF. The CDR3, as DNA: TGTGCCAGCAGCTTAAGGGGTGGGGACCAAGAGACCCAGTACTTC.

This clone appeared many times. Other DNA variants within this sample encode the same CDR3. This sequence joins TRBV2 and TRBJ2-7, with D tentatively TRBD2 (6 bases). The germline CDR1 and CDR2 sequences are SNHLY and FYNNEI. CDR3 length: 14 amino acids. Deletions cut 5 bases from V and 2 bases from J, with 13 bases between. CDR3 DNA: TGTGCCAGCAGTATGACGGGGGAGGCCTACGAGCAGTACTTC. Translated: CASSMTGEAYEQYF.

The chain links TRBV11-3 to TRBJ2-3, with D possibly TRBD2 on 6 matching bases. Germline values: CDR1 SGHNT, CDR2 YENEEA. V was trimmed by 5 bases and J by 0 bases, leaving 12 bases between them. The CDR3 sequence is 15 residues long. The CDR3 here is CASSLSGRSTDTQYF. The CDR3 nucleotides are TGTGCCAGCAGCCTTAGCGGAAGAAGCACAGATACGCAGTATTTT.

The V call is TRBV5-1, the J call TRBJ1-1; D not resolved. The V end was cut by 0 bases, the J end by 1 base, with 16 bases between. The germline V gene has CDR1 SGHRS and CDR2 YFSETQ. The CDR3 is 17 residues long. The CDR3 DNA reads TGCGCCAGCAGCTTGGCCGGAGCAGCTACCCAGAACACTGAAGCTTTCTTT. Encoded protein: CASSLAGAATQNTEAFF.

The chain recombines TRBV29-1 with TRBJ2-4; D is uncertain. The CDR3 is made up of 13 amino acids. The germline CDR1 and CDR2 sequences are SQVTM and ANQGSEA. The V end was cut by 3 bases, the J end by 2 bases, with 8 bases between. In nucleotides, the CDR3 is TGCAGCGTTGATGGCGGACCCAAAAACATTCAGTACTTC. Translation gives CSVDGGPKNIQYF.

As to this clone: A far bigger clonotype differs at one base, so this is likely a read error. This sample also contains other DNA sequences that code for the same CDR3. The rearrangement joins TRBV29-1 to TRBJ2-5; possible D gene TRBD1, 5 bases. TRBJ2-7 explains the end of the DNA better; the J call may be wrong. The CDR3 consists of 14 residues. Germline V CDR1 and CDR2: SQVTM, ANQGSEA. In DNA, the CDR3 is TGCAGCGTTGGGCAGGGAAATATGTACTACGAGCAGTACTTC. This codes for CSVGQGNMYYEQYF.

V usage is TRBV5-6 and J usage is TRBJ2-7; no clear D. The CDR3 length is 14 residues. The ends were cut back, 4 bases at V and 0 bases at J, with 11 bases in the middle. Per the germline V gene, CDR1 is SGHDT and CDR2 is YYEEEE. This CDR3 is CASSPGRVSYEQYF. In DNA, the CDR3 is TGTGCCAGCAGCCCCGGCCGTGTCTCCTACGAGCAGTACTTC.

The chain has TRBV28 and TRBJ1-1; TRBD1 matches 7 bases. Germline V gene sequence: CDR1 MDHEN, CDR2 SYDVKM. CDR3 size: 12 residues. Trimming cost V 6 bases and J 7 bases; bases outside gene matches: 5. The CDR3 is CASRLQGSEAFF. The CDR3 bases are TGTGCCAGCAGACTACAGGGGAGTGAAGCTTTCTTT.

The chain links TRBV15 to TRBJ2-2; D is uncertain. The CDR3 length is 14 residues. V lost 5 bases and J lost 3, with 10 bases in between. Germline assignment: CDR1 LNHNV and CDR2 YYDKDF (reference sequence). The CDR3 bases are TGTGCCACCAGCCGGGTTCGAGACACCGGGGAGCTGTTTTTT. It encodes CATSRVRDTGELFF.

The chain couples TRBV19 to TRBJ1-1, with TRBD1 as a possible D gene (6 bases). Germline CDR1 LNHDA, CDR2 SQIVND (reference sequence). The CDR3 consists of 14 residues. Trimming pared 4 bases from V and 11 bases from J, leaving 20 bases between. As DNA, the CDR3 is TGTGCCAGTAGTACCCCCGGGGGGCTACCCCAGGCTTTCTTT. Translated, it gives CASSTPGGLPQAFF.

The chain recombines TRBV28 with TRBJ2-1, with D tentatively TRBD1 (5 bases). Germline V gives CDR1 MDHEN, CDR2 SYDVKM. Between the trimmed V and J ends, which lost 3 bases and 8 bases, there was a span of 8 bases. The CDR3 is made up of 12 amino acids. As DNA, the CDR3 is TGTGCCAGCAGTTTGGGGCCTGATGAGCAGTTCTTC. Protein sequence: CASSLGPDEQFF.

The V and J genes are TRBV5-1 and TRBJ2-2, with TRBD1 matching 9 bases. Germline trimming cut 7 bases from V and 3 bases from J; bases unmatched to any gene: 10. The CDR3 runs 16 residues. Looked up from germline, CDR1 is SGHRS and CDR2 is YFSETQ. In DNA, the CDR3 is TGCGCCAGCGTCCGCGGACAGGGGACAGACACCGGGGAGCTGTTTTTT. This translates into CASVRGQGTDTGELFF.

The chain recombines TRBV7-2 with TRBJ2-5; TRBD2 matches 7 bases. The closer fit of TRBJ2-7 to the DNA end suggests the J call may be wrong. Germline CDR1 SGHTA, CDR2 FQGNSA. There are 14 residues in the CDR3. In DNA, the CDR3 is TGTGCCAGCAGCTTAAGTGCGGGAGAATACGAGCAGTACTTC. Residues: CASSLSAGEYEQYF.

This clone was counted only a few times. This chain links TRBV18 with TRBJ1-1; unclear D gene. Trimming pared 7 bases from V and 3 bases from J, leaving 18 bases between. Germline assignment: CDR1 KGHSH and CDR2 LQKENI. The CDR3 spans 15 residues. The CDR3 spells CASYYDFGWDTEAFF. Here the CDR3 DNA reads TGTGCCAGCTACTACGATTTCGGCTGGGACACTGAAGCTTTCTTT. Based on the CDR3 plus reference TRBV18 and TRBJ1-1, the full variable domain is NAGVMQNPRHLVRRRGQEARLRCSPMKGHSHVYWYRQLPEEGLKFMVYLQKENIIDESGMPKERFSAEFPKEGPSILRIQQVVRGDSAAYFCASYYDFGWDTEAFFGQGTRLTVV.

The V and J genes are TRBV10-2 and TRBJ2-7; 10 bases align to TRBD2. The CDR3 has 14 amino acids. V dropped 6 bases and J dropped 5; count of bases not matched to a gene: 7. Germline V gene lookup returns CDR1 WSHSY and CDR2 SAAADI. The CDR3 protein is CASRWGLAGDEQYF. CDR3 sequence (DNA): TGCGCCAGCAGATGGGGCCTAGCGGGAGACGAGCAGTACTTC.

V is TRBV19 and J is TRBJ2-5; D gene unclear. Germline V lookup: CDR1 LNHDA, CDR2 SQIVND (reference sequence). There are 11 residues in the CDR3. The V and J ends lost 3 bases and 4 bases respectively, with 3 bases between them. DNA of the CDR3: TGTGCCAGTAGTATGGCAGAGACCCAGTACTTC. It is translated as CASSMAETQYF.

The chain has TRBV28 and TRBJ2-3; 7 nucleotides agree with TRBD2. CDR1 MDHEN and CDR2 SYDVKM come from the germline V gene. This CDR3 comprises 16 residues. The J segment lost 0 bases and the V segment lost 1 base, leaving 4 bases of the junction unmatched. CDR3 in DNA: TGTGCCAGCAGTTTATTAGGGGAGGGAAGCACAGATACGCAGTATTTT. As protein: CASSLLGEGSTDTQYF.